This T cell receptor (beta chain) was found in a study of OX40 agonist ivuxolimab in advanced cancers. As for the study more broadly: The costimulatory receptor OX40 (CD134) was targeted by ivuxolimab, a fully human IgG2 agonistic monoclonal antibody. Intravenous ivuxolimab was administered to patients every 2 weeks at six dose levels: 0.01, 0.1, 0.3, 1.5, 3 and 10 mg/kg. A male proportion of around 80% and a mean age of about 60 years, ranging from roughly 23 to 90, were recorded for the dose-escalation cohort. Prior anti-PD-1, anti-PD-L1 or anti-CTLA-4 therapy was permitted, and checkpoint inhibitors had been received by less than 45% of dose-escalation patients. The point of sequencing TCRbeta in the periphery was to test whether ivuxolimab changed TCR sequence diversity and drove clonal T-cell expansion. Partial responses were achieved by three dose-escalation patients, of whom one had hepatocellular carcinoma and two had cutaneous melanoma. Among the roughly 52 dose-escalation patients, some 20 had hepatocellular carcinoma, roughly 15 melanoma, 9 renal cell carcinoma and 9 head and neck cancer. The monotherapy dose-escalation portion (N ≈ 52 patients) of the phase I ivuxolimab trial is reported in the paper.

Overall study outcomes, separate from this receptor: After ivuxolimab, expanded clones were on average more numerous among CD8+ T cells than among CD4+ T cells. Partial responders in the 0.1-3.0 mg/kg groups had among the lowest normalized peripheral clonal expansion, especially among CD8+ T cells. At doses of 0.1 to 3.0 mg/kg, clonal expansion of both CD4+ and CD8+ blood T cells was observed from baseline to week 6. Low levels of normalized T-cell clonal expansion were also seen in some patients who did not respond. The antigen specificity of the peripheral T cells that underwent clonal expansion was not determined.

In the case of this clone: Its target antigen remains unknown. No much larger clonotype is one base removed from it; base qualities were not supplied.

Genomic DNA was extracted from sorted cells for sequencing of the TCRbeta CDR3 region. The immunoSEQ Assay was used to sequence the TCRbeta CDR3 regions. In its TCRdb copy, this immuneACCESS table keeps in-frame sequences only and misses some clones. Where compared with another copy, unresolved V genes explain less than half of these, and the others have no known cause. For this sample there are about 8,700 clones; approximately 90% appear just once. Clones ranked in the top ten supply about 16% of the sample. Patients with autoimmune disease history or receiving systemic immunosuppression were excluded from the trial. Peripheral blood for TCR sequencing was collected from all dose cohorts at baseline, on cycle 4 day 1, and on cycle 7 day 1. Samples came from an open-label, multicenter, first-in-human phase I dose-escalation trial of ivuxolimab. Adults with locally advanced or metastatic head and neck squamous cell, hepatocellular, melanoma or renal cell carcinoma were enrolled in the trial. CD4+ and CD8+ T cells were sorted separately from peripheral blood before TCR sequencing.

The sequence was collected from an adult with an advanced solid tumor such as melanoma, head and neck, liver or kidney cancer. The source was CD4+ or CD8+ T cells sorted from blood, collected in a trial of the OX40 agonist ivuxolimab.

The DNA is as follows: TGTGCCAGTAGTATCCTAGCGGGAGTCCAAGATACGCAGTATTTT. Its translation is CASSILAGVQDTQYF. The V and J segments used are TRBV19 and TRBJ2-3, with TRBD2 matching 10 junction bases. Measured from the cysteine to the phenylalanine, the CDR3 is 15 residues long. The kept DNA is CDR3 alone, 45 bases in frame from the first base. V trim: 3 bases; J trim: 5 bases; unmatched bases: 5. CDR1 and CDR2 are read off the germline V gene (reference sequence) as LNHDA and SQIVND.